This is a list of T cell receptor beta chains from one sample in a study of memory CD4+ T cells and cytomegalovirus serostatus. Assay used: immunoSEQ multiplex PCR; TCRdb lists only in-frame clones, some missing. The sample shows approximately 46,000 clones, roughly 80% of them seen only once. The sample consisted of memory CD4+ T cells from blood. These receptors came from an adult in good health and CMV-seropositive. The CDR3 runs from the conserved cysteine through the conserved F or W. Fields, in order: D gene, J gene, V gene, clone size, CDR3 DNA, CDR3 protein. The D gene is left open where the match is weak. A clone size is listed for some rows: how often the clone was seen (once, few, many), or a class if it is expanded.

>-|TRBJ2-1|TRBV5-4|-
TGTGCCAGCAGCTTGGCCCTAAATGAGCAGTTCTTC
CASSLALNEQFF
>-|TRBJ1-5|TRBV7-2|-
TGTGCCAGCAGCTTTGACAGGACAAATCAGCCCCAGCATTTT
CASSFDRTNQPQHF
>-|TRBJ1-4|TRBV5-6|-
TGTGCCAGCAGTCCCGGGGCAAACGAAAAACTGTTTTTT
CASSPGANEKLFF
>-|TRBJ1-2|TRBV2|few
TGTGCCATTACGAATGGGACCGCCGACTATGGCTACACCTTC
CAITNGTADYGYTF
>TRBD1|TRBJ2-3|TRBV5-4|-
TGTGCCAGCAGCCCCCCGACAGGGGCCGGTGCAGATACGCAGTATTTT
CASSPPTGAGADTQYF
>-|TRBJ1-3|TRBV10-1|-
TGCGCCAGCAGTGACCGGCAGCTCGGAAACACCATATATTTT
CASSDRQLGNTIYF
>-|TRBJ2-4|TRBV4-2|once
TGTGCCAGCAGCCAAGAACAGGGAGCCAAAAACATTCAGTACTTC
CASSQEQGAKNIQYF
>-|TRBJ1-1|TRBV9|-
TGTGCCAGCACGTGGCGGGGGGATGACACTGAAGCTTTCTTT
CASTWRGDDTEAFF
>-|TRBJ2-2|TRBV19|-
TGTGCCAGTAGTATATATGGTTTTAGTGAGAACACCGGGGAGCTGTTTTTT
CASSIYGFSENTGELFF
>-|TRBJ1-2|TRBV30|-
TGTGCCTGGAGCGGACTTCTAGGCACGAACTATGGCTACACCTTC
CAWSGLLGTNYGYTF
>-|TRBJ2-2|TRBV9|-
TGTGCCAGCAGCCTCCGGACGTGGGGCACCGGGGAGCTGTTTTTT
CASSLRTWGTGELFF
>TRBD1|TRBJ1-6|TRBV6-5|-
TGTGCCAGCAGCCTCCGACAGGGATACAATTCACCCCTCCACTTT
CASSLRQGYNSPLHF
>TRBD1|TRBJ1-1|TRBV7-9|-
TGTGCCAGCAGCACCCAGGGGGGCACTGAAGCTTTCTTT
CASSTQGGTEAFF
>-|TRBJ2-2|TRBV5-6|-
TGTGCCAGCAGCTTTTCAGGGTTAACCGGGGAGCTGTTTTTT
CASSFSGLTGELFF
>-|TRBJ1-6|TRBV5-4|few
TGTGCCAGCAGCTTGGAACGGAATAATTCACCCCTCCACTTT
CASSLERNNSPLHF
>-|TRBJ2-2|TRBV19|-
TGTGCCAGTACCCTACATGGGGAACGAACGGGCACCGGGGAGCTGTTTTTT
CASTLHGERTGTGELFF
>TRBD1|TRBJ1-4|TRBV10-3|-
TGTGCCATCAGTGGAGGACAGGGTGGTATTGAAAAACTGTTTTTT
CAISGGQGGIEKLFF
>-|TRBJ1-1|TRBV2|-
TGTGCCACGACCCCGATGATGAGAGGAAGGTCTTTCTTT
CATTPMMRGRSFF
>-|TRBJ1-1|TRBV6-4|-
TGTGCCAGCAGTGACACAGACAGGAACACTGAAGCTTTCTTT
CASSDTDRNTEAFF
>-|TRBJ1-3|TRBV18|-
TGTGCCAGCTCACTAATCTCCAGGGGCTCTGGAAACACCATATATTTT
CASSLISRGSGNTIYF
>TRBD1|TRBJ1-2|TRBV4-2|few
TGTGCCAGCAGCCAAGAGCGGACAGGGTACTATGGCTACACCTTC
CASSQERTGYYGYTF
>-|TRBJ2-6|TRBV4-3|few
TGCGCCAGCAGCCAAGGGAGCAGCTCTGGGGCCAACGTCCTGACTTTC
CASSQGSSSGANVLTF
>-|TRBJ1-3|TRBV7-2|-
TGTGCCAGCAGCTTGGGGGCTGGTGGAAACACCATATATTTT
CASSLGAGGNTIYF
>-|TRBJ1-6|TRBV7-9|-
TGTGCCAGCAGCCGGGCCGACAGTAATTCACCCCTCCACTTT
CASSRADSNSPLHF
>-|TRBJ1-1|TRBV19|medium-sized
TGTGCCAGTACACCAAGGGGGGACACTGAAGCTTTCTTT
CASTPRGDTEAFF
>TRBD1|TRBJ2-1|TRBV5-6|-
TGTGCCAGCAGCCAGGACAGGGGGAATGAGCAGTTCTTC
CASSQDRGNEQFF
>-|TRBJ1-1|TRBV4-1|-
TGCGCCAGCAGCCATTACAGGGTGAACACTGAAGCTTTCTTT
CASSHYRVNTEAFF
>-|TRBJ2-7|TRBV5-4|-
TGTGCCAGCAGCTCAAAGGCCCGAACGTACGAGCAGTACTTC
CASSSKARTYEQYF
>-|TRBJ1-6|TRBV27|-
TGTGCCAGCAGTTTAACGGGGGATGGGACCTATAATTCACCCCTCCACTTT
CASSLTGDGTYNSPLHF
>-|TRBJ1-4|TRBV10-3|-
TGTGCCAGCGGCCAAACAGGACATAATGAAAAACTGTTTTTT
CASGQTGHNEKLFF
>-|TRBJ1-1|TRBV9|-
TGTGCCAGCAGTCCCGACCCCATGAACACTGAAGCTTTCTTT
CASSPDPMNTEAFF
>TRBD1|TRBJ1-2|TRBV6-5|-
TGTGCCAGCAGCCCCAGGGGGCAGGCCTATGGCTACACCTTC
CASSPRGQAYGYTF
>-|TRBJ2-7|TRBV5-6|-
TGTGCCAGCAGCTCCTTAGCCTACGAGCAGTACTTC
CASSSLAYEQYF
>-|TRBJ1-4|TRBV2|-
TGTGCCAGCAGAAAGATCGGGACAACTAATGAAAAACTGTTTTTT
CASRKIGTTNEKLFF